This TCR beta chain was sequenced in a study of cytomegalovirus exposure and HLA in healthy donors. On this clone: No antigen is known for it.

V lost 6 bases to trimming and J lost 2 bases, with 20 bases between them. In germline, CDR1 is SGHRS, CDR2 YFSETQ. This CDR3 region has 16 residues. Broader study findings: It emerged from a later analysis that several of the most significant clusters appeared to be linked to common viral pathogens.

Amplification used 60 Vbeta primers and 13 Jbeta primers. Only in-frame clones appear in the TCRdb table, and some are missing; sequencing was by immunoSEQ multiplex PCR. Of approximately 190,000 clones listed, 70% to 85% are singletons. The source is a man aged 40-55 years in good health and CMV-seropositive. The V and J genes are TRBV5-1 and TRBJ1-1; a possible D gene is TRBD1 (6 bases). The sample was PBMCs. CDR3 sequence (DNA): TGCGCCAGCACCTCTTCCCCGGCGGGGGGCAACACTGAAGCTTTCTTT. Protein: CASTSSPAGGNTEAFF.